The T cell receptor (beta chain) under discussion was sequenced for a study of CXCR3-negative and CXCR3-positive naive CD8 T cells. About this clonotype itself: No antigen is known for it.

The libraries of TRB cDNA were prepared using 5' RACE with UMI labels. TCRdb reprocessed the 5' RACE reads; each CDR3 protein has one entry and no DNA is given. Recorded for this sample: about 40,000 distinct CDR3 sequences. Whole-study findings and limits: Fresh PBMCs were used in most assays, and CXCR3 expression partially decreased after cryopreservation. CXCR3-negative and CXCR3-positive naive cells shared comparable TRBV-TRBJ usage, but memory cells did not.

Input material: memory CD8+ T cells from blood. The sequence was obtained from a human donor in good health. Some clones in this sample may be carry-over from other donors' samples.

The CDR3 sequence is CASSQYGTGASGELFF. This chain joins TRBV4-3 and TRBJ2-2; the D call of TRBD1 rests on TCRdb alone, since no DNA is present to check it. This CDR3 has 16 residues. Germline V gives CDR1 LGHNA, CDR2 YSLEER.